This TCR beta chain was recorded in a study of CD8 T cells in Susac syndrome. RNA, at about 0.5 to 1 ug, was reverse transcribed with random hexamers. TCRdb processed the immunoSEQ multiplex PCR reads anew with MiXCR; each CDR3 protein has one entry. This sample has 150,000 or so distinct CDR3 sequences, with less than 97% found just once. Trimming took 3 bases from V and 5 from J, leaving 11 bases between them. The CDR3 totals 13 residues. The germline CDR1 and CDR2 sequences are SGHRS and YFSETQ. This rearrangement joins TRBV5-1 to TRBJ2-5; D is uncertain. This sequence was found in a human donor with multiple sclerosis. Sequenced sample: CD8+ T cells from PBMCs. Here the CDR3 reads CASSSFVKETQYF. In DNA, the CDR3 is TGCGCCAGCAGCTCTTTCGTAAAGGAGACCCAGTACTTC. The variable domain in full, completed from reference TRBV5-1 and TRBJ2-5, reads KAGVTQTPRYLIKTRGQQVTLSCSPISGHRSVSWYQQTPGQGLQFLFEYFSETQRNKGNFPGRFSGRQFSNSRSEMNVSTLELGDSALYLCASSSFVKETQYFGPGTRLLVL.